The present TCR beta chain was sequenced within a study of CD8+ T cells in alopecia areata. The CDR3 is 14 residues long. Deletions cut 1 base from V and 6 bases from J, with 14 bases between. Looked up from germline, CDR1 is GTSNPN and CDR2 is SVGIG (reference sequence). Samples from alopecia areata patients were lesional scalp punch biopsies and peripheral blood. Following RNA extraction, reverse transcription yielded cDNA that acted as the sequencing template. The protocol was immunoSEQ multiplex PCR, while the TCRdb copy is restricted to in-frame clones and leaves out a portion. Of roughly 250,000 clones in the sample, about 68% were seen once.

The specimen comprised CD4+ T cells sorted from blood, sampled at week 0. The chain couples TRBV30 to TRBJ2-3; no reliable D call. This receptor was identified in a human donor with alopecia areata. The CDR3 reads CAWSGFYQTDTQYF. CDR3 DNA sequence: TGTGCCTGGAGTGGGTTTTACCAGACGGATACGCAGTATTTT.